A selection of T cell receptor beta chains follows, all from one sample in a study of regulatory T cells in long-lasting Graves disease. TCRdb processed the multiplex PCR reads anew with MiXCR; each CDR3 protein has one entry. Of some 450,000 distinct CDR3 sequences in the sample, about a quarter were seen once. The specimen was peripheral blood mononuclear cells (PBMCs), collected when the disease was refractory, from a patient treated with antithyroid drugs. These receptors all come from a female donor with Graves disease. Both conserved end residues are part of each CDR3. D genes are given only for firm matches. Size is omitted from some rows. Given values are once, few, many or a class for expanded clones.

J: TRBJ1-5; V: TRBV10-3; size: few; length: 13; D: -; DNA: TGTGCCATTACTCAGGCGGCCAATCAGCCCCAGCATTTT; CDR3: CAITQAANQPQHF
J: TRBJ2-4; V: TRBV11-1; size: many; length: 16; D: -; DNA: TGTGCCAGCAGCTTAGCGGGAACCTTAGCCACCGACATTCAGTACTTC; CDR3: CASSLAGTLATDIQYF
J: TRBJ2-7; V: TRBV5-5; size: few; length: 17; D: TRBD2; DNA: TGTGCCAGCAGCTTGGGACTAGCGGGACCGATCTCCTACGAGCAGTACTTC; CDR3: CASSLGLAGPISYEQYF
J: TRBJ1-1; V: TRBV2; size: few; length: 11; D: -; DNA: TGTGCCAGCACTCGGGAAGGGGTCGCTTTCTTT; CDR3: CASTREGVAFF
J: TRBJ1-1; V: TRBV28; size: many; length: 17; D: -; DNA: TGTGCCAGCAGCCTGGGACGGTGGGAAGTGACGAACACTGAAGCTTTCTTT; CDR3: CASSLGRWEVTNTEAFF
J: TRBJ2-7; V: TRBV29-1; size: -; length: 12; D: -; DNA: TGCAGCGTGAGGAGGGGGACCTACGAGCAGTACTTC; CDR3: CSVRRGTYEQYF
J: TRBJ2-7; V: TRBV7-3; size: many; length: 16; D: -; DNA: TGTGCCAGCTGTTTTCCTAATTTCCTAGTGTTACACGAGCAGTACTTC; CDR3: CASCFPNFLVLHEQYF
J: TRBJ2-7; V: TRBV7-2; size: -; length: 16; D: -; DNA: TGTGCCAGCAGCATACCCGGACTCATGTGGAAGAACGAGCAGTACTTC; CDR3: CASSIPGLMWKNEQYF
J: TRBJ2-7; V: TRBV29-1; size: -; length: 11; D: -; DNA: TGCAGCGTTGACGCGGGTCACGAGCAGTACTTC; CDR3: CSVDAGHEQYF
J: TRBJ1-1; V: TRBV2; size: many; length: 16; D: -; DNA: TGTGCCAGCAGTGAAGCATCTTTGGGACTGAACACTGAAGCTTTCTTT; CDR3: CASSEASLGLNTEAFF
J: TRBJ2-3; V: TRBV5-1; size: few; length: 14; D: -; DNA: TGCGCCAGCAGCTTGATCGGGGGAACAGATACGCAGTATTTT; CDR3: CASSLIGGTDTQYF
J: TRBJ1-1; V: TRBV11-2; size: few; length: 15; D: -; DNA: TGTGCCAGCAGCTTTTACGGGGGTGGAAACACTGAAGCTTTCTTT; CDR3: CASSFYGGGNTEAFF
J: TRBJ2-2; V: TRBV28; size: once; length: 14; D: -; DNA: TGTGCCAGCAGTCTCGGATTGGGGACCGGGGAGCTGTTTTTT; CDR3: CASSLGLGTGELFF
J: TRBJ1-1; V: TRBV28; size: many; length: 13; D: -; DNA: TGTGCCAGCAGTTCAGGGTGGGAGACTGAAGCTTTCTTT; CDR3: CASSSGWETEAFF
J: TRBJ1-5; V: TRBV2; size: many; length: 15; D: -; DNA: TGTGCCAGTAAGAGAGAGGGCGTTGGGGATCAGCCCCAGCATTTT; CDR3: CASKREGVGDQPQHF
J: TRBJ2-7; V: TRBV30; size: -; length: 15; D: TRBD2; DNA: TGTGCCTGGAACCGACTAGCGGGAGCCTCCTACGAGCAGTACTTC; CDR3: CAWNRLAGASYEQYF
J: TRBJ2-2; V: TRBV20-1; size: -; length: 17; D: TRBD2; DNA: TGCAGTGCTAGAGGGGGGACTAGCGGGAGCCTGGACGGGGAGCTGTTTTTT; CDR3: CSARGGTSGSLDGELFF
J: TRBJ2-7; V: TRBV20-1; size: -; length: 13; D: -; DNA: TGCAGTGCTAAGGGGACGGCTTACTACGAGCAGTACTTC; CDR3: CSAKGTAYYEQYF
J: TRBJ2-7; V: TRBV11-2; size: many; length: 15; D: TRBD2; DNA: TGTGCCAGCAGTTCTGGGGCTAGCGGATCCTACGAGCAGTACTTC; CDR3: CASSSGASGSYEQYF
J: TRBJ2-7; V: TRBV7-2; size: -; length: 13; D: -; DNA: TGTGCCAGCAGCTTAGCCGGGGGACACGAGCAGTACTTC; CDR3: CASSLAGGHEQYF
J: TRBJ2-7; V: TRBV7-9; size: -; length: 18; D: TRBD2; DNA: TGTGCCAGCAGCTTTTATGGACTAGCGGGAGTCAGCTCCTACGAGCAGTACTTC; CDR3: CASSFYGLAGVSSYEQYF
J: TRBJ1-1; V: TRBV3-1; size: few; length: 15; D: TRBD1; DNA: TGTGCCAGCAGCGCTACAGGGGGGGCTATAATCGGAGCTTTCTTT; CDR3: CASSATGGAIIGAFF
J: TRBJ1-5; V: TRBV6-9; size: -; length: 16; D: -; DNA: TGTGCCAGCAGTTCTAAGACCATCTCGGGGTATCAGCCCCAGCATTTT; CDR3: CASSSKTISGYQPQHF
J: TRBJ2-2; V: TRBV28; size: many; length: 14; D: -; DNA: TGTGCCAGCATACCCTCGCAGGGTGGTGGGGAGCTGTTTTTT; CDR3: CASIPSQGGGELFF
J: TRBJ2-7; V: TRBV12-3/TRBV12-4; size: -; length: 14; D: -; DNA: TGTGCCAGCAGCAAGCCCCAAGTCAGCTTTGAGCAGTACTTC; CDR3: CASSKPQVSFEQYF
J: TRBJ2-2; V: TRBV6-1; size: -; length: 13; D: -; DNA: TGTGCCAGCACCTCCCTCGGGACCGGGGAGCTGTTTTTT; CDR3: CASTSLGTGELFF
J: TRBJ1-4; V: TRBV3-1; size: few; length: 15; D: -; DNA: TGTGCCAGCAGCCTCCCCGGAACAGATAATGAAAAACTGTTTTTT; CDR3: CASSLPGTDNEKLFF
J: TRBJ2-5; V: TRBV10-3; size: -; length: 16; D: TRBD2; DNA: TGTGCCATCAGTGTCGGGCTAGCGGGAGGCCAAGAGACCCAGTACTTC; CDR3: CAISVGLAGGQETQYF
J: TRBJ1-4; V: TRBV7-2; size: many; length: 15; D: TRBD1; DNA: TGTGCCAGCAGCCGACGACAGGGAGGCAATGAAAAACTGTTTTTT; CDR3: CASSRRQGGNEKLFF
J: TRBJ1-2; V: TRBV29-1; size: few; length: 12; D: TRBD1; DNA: TGCAGCGTTGAAACAGGGGCGGGCGGCTACACCTTC; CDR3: CSVETGAGGYTF
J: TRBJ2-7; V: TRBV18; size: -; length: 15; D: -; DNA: TGTGCCAGCTCACCATCATCCGCTCAGGCCTACGAGCAGTACTTC; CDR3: CASSPSSAQAYEQYF
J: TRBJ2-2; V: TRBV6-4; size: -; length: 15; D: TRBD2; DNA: TGTGCCAGCAGCAGAGGGACTAGCGAACCCGGGGAGCTGTTTTTT; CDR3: CASSRGTSEPGELFF
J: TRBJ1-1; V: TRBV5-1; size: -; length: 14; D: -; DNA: TGCGCCAGCAGCCTCCAGACGGGGAACACTGAAGCTTTCTTT; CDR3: CASSLQTGNTEAFF
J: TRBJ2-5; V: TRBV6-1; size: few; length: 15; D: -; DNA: TGTGCCAGCAGAGCTGCCCAGGGAGGTCAAGAGACCCAGTACTTC; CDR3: CASRAAQGGQETQYF
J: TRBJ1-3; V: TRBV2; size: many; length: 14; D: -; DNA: TGTGCCAGCAGTGCCATGGCGTCCGGAAACACCATATATTTT; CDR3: CASSAMASGNTIYF
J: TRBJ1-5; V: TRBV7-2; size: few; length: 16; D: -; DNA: TGTGCCAGCAGCTTATCCATCACTCTCATTAATCAGCCCCAGCATTTT; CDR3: CASSLSITLINQPQHF
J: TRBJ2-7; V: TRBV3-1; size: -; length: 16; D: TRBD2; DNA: TGTGCCAGCAGCCATGGGGGGGACGCAGACTTCTACGAGCAGTACTTC; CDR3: CASSHGGDADFYEQYF
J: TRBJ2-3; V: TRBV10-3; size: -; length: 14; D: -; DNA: TGTGCCAGCAGTGACTCGGCGACTACAGATACGCAGTATTTT; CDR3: CASSDSATTDTQYF
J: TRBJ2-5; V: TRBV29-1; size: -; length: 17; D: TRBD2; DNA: TGCAGCGTTTCCTCAGCGGGAGGGCCAGTTGAGCCTGGGACCCAGTACTTC; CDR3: CSVSSAGGPVEPGTQYF
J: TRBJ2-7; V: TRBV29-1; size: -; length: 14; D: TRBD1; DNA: TGCAGCGTTGAGTTACCGGGACAGGGCTACGAGCAGTACTTC; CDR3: CSVELPGQGYEQYF
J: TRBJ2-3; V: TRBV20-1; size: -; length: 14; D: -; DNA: TGCAGTGCTAGGACTAGTTTTATGCGAGATACGCAGTATTTT; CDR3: CSARTSFMRDTQYF
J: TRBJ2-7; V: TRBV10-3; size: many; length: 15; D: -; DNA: TGTGCCATCAGTGAGGAGGACGGAGGGGATTACGAGCAGTACTTC; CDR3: CAISEEDGGDYEQYF
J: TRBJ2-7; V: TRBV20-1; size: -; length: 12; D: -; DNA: TGCAGTGCTAGGGACCCAGGGCGCGAGCAGTACTTC; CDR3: CSARDPGREQYF
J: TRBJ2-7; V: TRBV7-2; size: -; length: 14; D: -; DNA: TGTGCCAGCAGCCAAGACCTAGCGTCGGGCGAGCAGTACTTC; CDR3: CASSQDLASGEQYF
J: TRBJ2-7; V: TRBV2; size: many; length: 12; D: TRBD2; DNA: TGTGCCAGCAGGGGACTAGCTTGGGAGCAGTACTTC; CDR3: CASRGLAWEQYF
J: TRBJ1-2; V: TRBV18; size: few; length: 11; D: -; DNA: TGTGCCAGCTCACTTCAGAATGGCTACACCTTC; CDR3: CASSLQNGYTF
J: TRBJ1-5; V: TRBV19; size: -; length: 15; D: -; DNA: TGTGCCAGTAGTATATCAGGGCAGTGGGATCAGCCCCAGCATTTT; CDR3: CASSISGQWDQPQHF
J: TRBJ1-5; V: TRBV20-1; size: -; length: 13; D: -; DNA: TGCAGTGCTAGATTCGATAGAGGTCAGCCCCAGCATTTT; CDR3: CSARFDRGQPQHF
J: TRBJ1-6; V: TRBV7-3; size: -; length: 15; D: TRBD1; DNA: TGTGCCAGCAGCCGGGACAGGGCTCGAAATTCACCCCTCCACTTT; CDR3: CASSRDRARNSPLHF
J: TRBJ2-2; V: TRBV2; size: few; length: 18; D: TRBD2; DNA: TGTGCCAGCAACAGGATTGGGAGCGGGAGAGCGAACACCGGGGAGCTGTTTTTT; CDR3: CASNRIGSGRANTGELFF
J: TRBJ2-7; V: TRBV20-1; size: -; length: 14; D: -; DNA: TGCAGTGCTAGAGTAGTGTACAGCGGCTACGAGCAGTACTTC; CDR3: CSARVVYSGYEQYF
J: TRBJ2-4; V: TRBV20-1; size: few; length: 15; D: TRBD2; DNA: TGCAGTGCTAGCCAAACTAGCGGGAGAACAAACATTCAGTACTTC; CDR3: CSASQTSGRTNIQYF
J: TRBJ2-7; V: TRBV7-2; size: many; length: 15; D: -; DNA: TGTGCCAGCAGCTTAGACGGGTTTGCCCGTTACGAGCAGTACTTC; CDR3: CASSLDGFARYEQYF
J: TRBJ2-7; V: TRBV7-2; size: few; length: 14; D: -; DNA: TGTGCCAGCAGCACCACAGGGCTCCCCTACGAGCAGTACTTC; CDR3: CASSTTGLPYEQYF